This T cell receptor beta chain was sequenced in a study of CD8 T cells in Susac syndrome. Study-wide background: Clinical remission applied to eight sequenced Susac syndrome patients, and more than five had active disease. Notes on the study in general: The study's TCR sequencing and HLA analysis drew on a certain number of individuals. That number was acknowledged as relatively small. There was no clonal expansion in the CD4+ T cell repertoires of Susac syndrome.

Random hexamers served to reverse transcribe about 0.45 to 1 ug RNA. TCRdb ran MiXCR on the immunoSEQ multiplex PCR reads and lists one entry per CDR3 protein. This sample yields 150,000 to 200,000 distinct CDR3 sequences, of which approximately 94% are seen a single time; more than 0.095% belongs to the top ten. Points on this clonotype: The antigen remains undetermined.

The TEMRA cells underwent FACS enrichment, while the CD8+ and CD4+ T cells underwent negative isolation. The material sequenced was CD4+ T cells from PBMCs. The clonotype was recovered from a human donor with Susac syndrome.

The CDR3 DNA reads as TGTGCCAGCAGTTTATCGGCCCTCAGGGGCCCCTACGAGCAGTACTTC. Residues: CASSLSALRGPYEQYF. V usage is TRBV27 and J usage is TRBJ2-7; D is possibly TRBD1 (6 bases). Germline V lookup: CDR1 MNHEY, CDR2 SMNVEV (reference sequence). Trimming took off 0 bases at V and 2 bases at J, with 14 bases between the two ends. There are 16 residues in the CDR3.